These 6 T cell receptor beta chains were all obtained from the same sample, sequenced in a study of blood T cell repertoires in COVID-19. Repertoires were generated with immunoSEQ multiplex PCR, while TCRdb's copy carries only in-frame clones and drops some. The sample records roughly 67,000 clones, roughly four fifths being singletons. Sequenced: peripheral blood. These receptors all stem from a woman in her 50s with active or convalescent COVID-19.

The rearrangement joins TRBV12-5 to TRBJ1-2; TRBD1 agrees at 7 bases. Per the germline V gene, CDR1 is LGHNT and CDR2 is FRNRAP. CDR3 length: 13 amino acids. J lost 7 bases, V lost 6 bases, and 8 bases had no gene match. The CDR3 sequence: CASGQGRGLGYTF. The CDR3 nucleotides are TGTGCTAGTGGGCAGGGTAGGGGGCTTGGCTACACCTTC.

This clone has a handful of counts. The chain joins TRBV7-6 to TRBJ2-1; TRBD2 agrees at 13 bases. V lost 5 bases and J lost 1; bases outside the gene matches: 8. There are 18 residues in the CDR3. Germline CDR1 SGHVS, CDR2 FNYEAQ. In nucleotides, the CDR3 is TGTGCCAGCAGCGTACTAGCGGGAGGGCTCAATTCCTACAATGAGCAGTTCTTC. Translation: CASSVLAGGLNSYNEQFF.

This sequence joins TRBV19 and TRBJ1-1; a weak D match, TRBD1 (5 bases). There are 13 residues in the CDR3. Germline CDR1 and CDR2: LNHDA and SQIVND (reference sequence). Trimming took off 3 bases at V and 6 bases at J, with 11 bases between the two ends. CDR3 protein: CASSIGRVAEAFF. CDR3 nucleotides: TGTGCCAGTAGTATTGGCAGGGTTGCTGAAGCTTTCTTT.

V and J are TRBV18 and TRBJ2-2; no firm D call. CDR3 size: 16 residues. Germline V lookup: CDR1 KGHSH, CDR2 LQKENI. V was cut by 0 bases and J by 1 base, with 9 bases left in between. In DNA, the CDR3 is TGTGCCAGCTCACCACCGTTGGCGGAGAACACCGGGGAGCTGTTTTTT. Protein: CASSPPLAENTGELFF.

This clone appeared a few times. The CDR3 nucleotides read TGTGCCAGCAGTCCGCAGGGGGTGAACACTGAAGCTTTCTTT. This gives the protein CASSPQGVNTEAFF. The V gene is TRBV27, the J gene TRBJ1-1, with TRBD1 matching over 7 bases. The CDR3 consists of 14 residues. Losses at the gene ends were 5 bases for V and 0 bases for J; bases not matched to a gene: 3. Germline loops: CDR1 MNHEY, CDR2 SMNVEV (reference sequence).

This clone was observed at least ten times. The chain recombines TRBV24-1 with TRBJ2-3, with 9 bases fitting TRBD1. J was trimmed by 3 bases and V by 3 bases; bases with no gene match: 6. Germline CDR1 KGHDR, CDR2 SFDVKD. The CDR3 sequence is 16 residues long. CDR3 loop: CATSDPGTGRTDTQYF. The CDR3 DNA follows: TGTGCCACCAGTGATCCCGGGACAGGGCGAACAGATACGCAGTATTTT.